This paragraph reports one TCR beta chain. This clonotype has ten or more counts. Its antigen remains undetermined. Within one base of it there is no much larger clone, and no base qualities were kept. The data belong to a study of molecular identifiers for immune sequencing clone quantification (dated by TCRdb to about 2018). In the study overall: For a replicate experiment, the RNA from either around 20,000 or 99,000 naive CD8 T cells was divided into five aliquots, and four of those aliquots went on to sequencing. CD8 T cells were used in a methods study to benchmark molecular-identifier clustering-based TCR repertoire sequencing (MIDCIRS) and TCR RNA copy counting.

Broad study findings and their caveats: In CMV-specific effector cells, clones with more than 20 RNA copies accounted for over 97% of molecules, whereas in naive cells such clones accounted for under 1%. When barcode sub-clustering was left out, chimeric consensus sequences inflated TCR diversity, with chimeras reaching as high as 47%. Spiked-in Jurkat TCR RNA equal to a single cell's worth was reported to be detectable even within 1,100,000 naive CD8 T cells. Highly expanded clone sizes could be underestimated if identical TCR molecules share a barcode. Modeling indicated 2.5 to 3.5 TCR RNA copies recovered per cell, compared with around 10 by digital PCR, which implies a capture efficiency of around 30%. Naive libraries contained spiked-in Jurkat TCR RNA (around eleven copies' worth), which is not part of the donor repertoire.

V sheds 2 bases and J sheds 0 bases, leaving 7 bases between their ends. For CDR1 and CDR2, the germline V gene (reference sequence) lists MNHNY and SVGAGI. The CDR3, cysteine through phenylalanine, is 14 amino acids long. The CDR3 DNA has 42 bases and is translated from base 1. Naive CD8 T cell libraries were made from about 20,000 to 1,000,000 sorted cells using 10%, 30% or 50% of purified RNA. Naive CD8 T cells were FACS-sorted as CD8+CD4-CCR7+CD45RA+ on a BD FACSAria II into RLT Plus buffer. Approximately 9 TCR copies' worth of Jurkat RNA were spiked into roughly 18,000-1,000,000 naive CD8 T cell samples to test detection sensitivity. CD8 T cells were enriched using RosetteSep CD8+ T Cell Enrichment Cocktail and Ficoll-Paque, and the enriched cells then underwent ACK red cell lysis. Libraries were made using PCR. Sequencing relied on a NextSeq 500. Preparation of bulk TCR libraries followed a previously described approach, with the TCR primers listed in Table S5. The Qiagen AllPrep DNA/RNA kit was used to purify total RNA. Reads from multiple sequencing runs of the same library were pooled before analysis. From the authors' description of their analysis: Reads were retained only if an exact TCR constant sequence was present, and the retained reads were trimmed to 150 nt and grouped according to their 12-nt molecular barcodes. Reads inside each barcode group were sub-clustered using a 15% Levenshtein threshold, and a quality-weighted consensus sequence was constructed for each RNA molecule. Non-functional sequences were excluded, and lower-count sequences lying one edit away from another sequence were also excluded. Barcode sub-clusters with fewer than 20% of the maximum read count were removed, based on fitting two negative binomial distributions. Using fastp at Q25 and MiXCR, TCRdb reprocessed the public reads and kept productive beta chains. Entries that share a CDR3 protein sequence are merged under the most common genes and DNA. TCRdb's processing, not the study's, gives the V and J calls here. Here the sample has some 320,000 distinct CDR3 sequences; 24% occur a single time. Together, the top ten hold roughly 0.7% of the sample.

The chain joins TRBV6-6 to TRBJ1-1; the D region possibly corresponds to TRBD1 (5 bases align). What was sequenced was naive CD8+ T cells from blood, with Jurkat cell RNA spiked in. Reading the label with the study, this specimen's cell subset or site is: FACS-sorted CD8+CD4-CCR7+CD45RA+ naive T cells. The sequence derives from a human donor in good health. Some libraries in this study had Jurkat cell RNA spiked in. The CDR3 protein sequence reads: CASSYTTVNTEAFF. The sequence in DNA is TGTGCCAGCAGTTACACGACAGTGAACACTGAAGCTTTCTTT.